Described below is a single T cell receptor (beta chain) sequence and its context. The record originates from a study of CD8 T cells in Susac syndrome. CDR3 length: 14 amino acids. Trimming removed 5 bases from V and 6 bases from J, with 13 bases in between. Reverse transcription used about 0.45 to 1 ug RNA and random hexamers. Amplification of TCR beta CDR3 by immunoSEQ multiplex PCR spanned 54 Vbeta and 13 Jbeta. In TCRdb, the immunoSEQ multiplex PCR reads were re-called with MiXCR into one record per CDR3 protein. The sample holds under 200,000 distinct CDR3 sequences, around 95% seen once. This TCR came from a human donor with Susac syndrome. Specimen: CD8+ T cells from PBMCs. The chain employs TRBV12-3 or TRBV12-4 and TRBJ1-4; no clear D. DNA of the CDR3: TGTGCCAGCAGTCACTCGGACCACTATGAAAAACTGTTTTTT. Translated, it gives CASSHSDHYEKLFF.